The 16 T cell receptor beta chains presented below share a single source sample, sequenced in a study of T cell changes during pregnancy in multiple sclerosis. Profiling relied on immunoSEQ multiplex PCR, and the TCRdb table lists in-frame clones only, not all of them. The table shows 9,500 to 15,000 clones, with roughly 86% occurring only once. This specimen consisted of CD8+ T cells from peripheral blood mononuclear cells, obtained in the second trimester of pregnancy. These receptors came from a female donor in good health, enrolled as a control in a pregnancy study.

The gene calls are TRBV6-1 and TRBJ2-1, with D maybe TRBD2 (5 bases). V was pared by 5 bases and J by 0 bases, with 11 bases between. Germline CDR1 reads MNHNS; CDR2 reads SASEGT. The CDR3 is made up of 15 amino acids. The CDR3 region is CASSQDWGSYNEQFF. The CDR3 nucleotides are TGTGCCAGCAGTCAGGACTGGGGCTCCTACAATGAGCAGTTCTTC.

The chain joins TRBV7-8 to TRBJ2-1; 10 bases map to TRBD2. The CDR3 runs to 20 residues. V lost 5 bases and J lost 0; bases outside the gene matches: 16. CDR1 SGHVS and CDR2 FQNEAQ come from the germline V gene. CDR3 in DNA: TGTGCCAGCAGCCCCAGGACAACTAGCGGGGCCTCTCGCTCCTACAATGAGCAGTTCTTC. Its protein is CASSPRTTSGASRSYNEQFF.

This chain uses TRBV27 with TRBJ2-3, with D possibly matching TRBD1 (6 bases). From germline, CDR1 is MNHEY and CDR2 SMNVEV (reference sequence). The V end was cut by 6 bases, the J end by 2 bases, with 15 bases between. This CDR3 is 15 amino acids long. The CDR3 DNA sequence: TGTGCCAGCAGCCCAACCCGGGACAACACAGATACGCAGTATTTT. It yields the protein CASSPTRDNTDTQYF.

This chain uses TRBV7-9 with TRBJ2-3; 7 bases match TRBD1. Trimming cost V 5 bases and J 7 bases; bases outside gene matches: 6. Germline V gene lookup returns CDR1 SEHNR and CDR2 FQNEAQ (reference sequence). This CDR3 has 13 residues. In DNA form, the CDR3 reads TGTGCCAGCAGCCGACAGGGCATGAATACGCAGTATTTT. As protein: CASSRQGMNTQYF.

This clone was counted once. The chain carries TRBV30 and TRBJ2-5; 7 bases map to TRBD1. The CDR3 loop spans 17 amino acids. Germline-derived CDR1 and CDR2 are GTSNPN and SVGIG (reference sequence). The J segment lost 7 bases and the V segment lost 2 bases, leaving 19 bases of the junction unmatched. Here the CDR3 DNA reads TGTGCCTGGAGTCCTAGTTGGGACAGAAGCTTGTGGGTGACCCAGTACTTC. This sequence encodes CAWSPSWDRSLWVTQYF.

This rearrangement joins TRBV27 to TRBJ2-1, with 10 bases matching TRBD1. V was pared by 10 bases and J by 5 bases, with 8 bases of the junction left unmatched. This CDR3 spans 14 amino acids. Germline values: CDR1 MNHEY, CDR2 SMNVEV (reference sequence). The DNA for the CDR3 is TGTGCCACCGGGGACAGGGGTTTACACAATGAGCAGTTCTTC. Its protein is CATGDRGLHNEQFF.

This chain joins TRBV30 and TRBJ1-1; 8 positions match TRBD1. Per the germline V gene, CDR1 is GTSNPN and CDR2 is SVGIG (reference sequence). V lost 5 bases to trimming and J lost 1 base; unmatched junction nucleotides: 3. The CDR3 loop spans 13 amino acids. For the CDR3, the DNA is TGTGCCTGGGACGGACAGGGGAACACTGAAGCTTTCTTT. Translation gives CAWDGQGNTEAFF.

The DNA of the CDR3 is TGTGCCACCTTTGACAGCCTCTCTTCTAACTATGGCTACACCTTC. It is translated as CATFDSLSSNYGYTF. The chain combines TRBV19 with TRBJ1-2; weak D call: TRBD1 (5 bases). The germline V gene has CDR1 LNHDA and CDR2 SQIVND (reference sequence). V lost 10 bases and J 0 bases, leaving 18 bases between the germline ends. This CDR3 has 15 residues. The variable domain in full, completed from reference TRBV19 and TRBJ1-2, reads DGGITQSPKYLFRKEGQNVTLSCEQNLNHDAMYWYRQDPGQGLRLIYYSQIVNDFQKGDIAEGYSVSREKKESFPLTVTSAQKNPTAFYLCATFDSLSSNYGYTFGSGTRLTVV.

The rearrangement links TRBV5-8 to TRBJ1-1; no clear D. CDR1 SGHTS and CDR2 YDEGEE come from the germline V gene. With 4 bases removed from V and 5 bases from J, the gap between germline ends came to 9 bases. This CDR3 is built from 12 residues. The DNA of the CDR3 is TGTGCCAGCAGCCGTCCGTATACTGAAGCTTTCTTT. Protein product: CASSRPYTEAFF.

The chain has TRBV7-8 and TRBJ2-5; TRBD2 aligns across 10 bases. The end of the DNA fits TRBJ2-7 better, so the J call may be wrong. This CDR3 is 15 amino acids long. CDR1 and CDR2 (germline): SGHVS, FQNEAQ. CDR3 DNA sequence: TGTGCCAGCAGCCCCCTACTAGCGGGGCCCTACGAGCAGTACTTC. As protein: CASSPLLAGPYEQYF.

The V gene is TRBV6-6, the J gene TRBJ1-4; D not resolved. The V end lost 0 bases, the J end lost 7 bases, and 6 bases lay between the germline ends. The CDR3 is 13 amino acids. Germline-derived CDR1 and CDR2 are MNHNY and SVGAGI (reference sequence). CDR3 residues: CASSYSTFEKLFF. The CDR3 nucleotides are TGTGCCAGCAGTTACTCGACATTTGAAAAACTGTTTTTT.

The gene calls are TRBV7-9 and TRBJ2-1, with 8 bases fitting TRBD1. V shed 7 bases, J shed 2 bases, and the junction held 10 bases outside the gene matches. This CDR3 spans 16 amino acids. CDR1 is SEHNR and CDR2 is FQNEAQ in the germline V gene (reference sequence). CDR3 protein: CASKKPPQGAYNEQFF. CDR3 nucleotides: TGTGCCAGCAAAAAACCCCCACAGGGGGCCTACAATGAGCAGTTCTTC. The full variable domain, with the rest looked up from reference TRBV7-9 and TRBJ2-1, is DTGVSQNPRHKITKRGQNVTFRCDPISEHNRLYWYRQTLGQGPEFLTYFQNEAQLEKSRLLSDRFSAERPKGSFSTLEIQRTEQGDSAMYLCASKKPPQGAYNEQFFGPGTRLTVL.

V gene TRBV13 combines with J gene TRBJ2-5; tentatively, D is TRBD2 (6 bases). The CDR3 totals 14 residues. Germline assignment: CDR1 PRHDT and CDR2 FYEKMQ (reference sequence). V lost 3 bases and J 5 bases, leaving 13 bases between the germline ends. CDR3 region: CASSLWGGLETQYF. In DNA form, the CDR3 reads TGTGCCAGCAGCTTGTGGGGAGGCTTGGAGACCCAGTACTTC.

The chain recombines TRBV27 with TRBJ1-2; no firm D call. The CDR3 is 14 residues long. V was clipped by 5 bases and J by 5 bases, with 15 bases between them. Germline-derived CDR1 and CDR2 are MNHEY and SMNVEV (reference sequence). The CDR3 DNA follows: TGTGCCAGCAGTGGCTCCGGGGAGACATATGGCTACACCTTC. Translating it yields CASSGSGETYGYTF.

The chain employs TRBV2 and TRBJ1-1; 9 bases match TRBD1. Germline loops: CDR1 SNHLY, CDR2 FYNNEI. This CDR3 is built from 17 residues. Trimming removed 3 bases from V and 0 bases from J; junction bases left unmatched: 8. CDR3 in DNA: TGTGCCAGCAGTGACTACGGGACAGGGAGGGTGAACACTGAAGCTTTCTTT. It yields the protein CASSDYGTGRVNTEAFF. Together with reference TRBV2 and TRBJ1-1, the CDR3 gives the full variable domain: EPEVTQTPSHQVTQMGQEVILRCVPISNHLYFYWYRQILGQKVEFLVSFYNNEISEKSEIFDDQFSVERPDGSNFTLKIRSTKLEDSAMYFCASSDYGTGRVNTEAFFGQGTRLTVV.

The CDR3 nucleotides are TGTGCCAGCACGGGGGGACAGGGAGGCAATGAGCAGTTCTTC. This encodes CASTGGQGGNEQFF. The V gene is TRBV28, the J gene TRBJ2-1, with TRBD1 identical over 9 bases. This CDR3 has 14 amino acids. V gave up 7 bases and J gave up 6 bases; unmatched junction bases: 7. Germline CDR1 MDHEN, CDR2 SYDVKM.